The 22 T cell receptor beta chains given below trace back to one sample, sequenced in a study of T cell changes during pregnancy in multiple sclerosis. Data came from immunoSEQ multiplex PCR; TCRdb stores just in-frame clones and leaves some out. The data contain about 48,000 clones, approximately 88% of them singletons. The source material was CD4+ T cells from peripheral blood mononuclear cells, sampled in the second trimester of pregnancy. These receptors all come from a female donor with multiple sclerosis, enrolled in a pregnancy study.

The rearrangement links TRBV5-1 to TRBJ2-1; 10 bases fit TRBD2. Germline CDR1 SGHRS, CDR2 YFSETQ. J gave up 8 bases and V 4 bases, and 12 bases lay outside the gene matches. The CDR3 spans 16 residues. The CDR3 sequence: CASSPLGAGGPHEQFF. The DNA of the CDR3 is TGCGCCAGCAGCCCGTTAGGAGCGGGAGGGCCGCATGAGCAGTTCTTC.

The chain joins TRBV7-2 to TRBJ1-2, with D perhaps TRBD1 (6 bases). The V and J ends lost 3 bases and 5 bases respectively, with 16 bases between them. CDR3 length: 15 amino acids. The germline V gene has CDR1 SGHTA and CDR2 FQGNSA. CDR3 nucleotides: TGTGCCAGCAGCTTGGACAGCATCAATGGGTATGGCTACACCTTC. This translates into CASSLDSINGYGYTF.

The gene calls are TRBV11-3 and TRBJ2-5; 12 bases agree with TRBD2. The trim removed 1 base at V and 1 base at J, leaving 4 bases unmatched. The CDR3 consists of 17 residues. Germline loops: CDR1 SGHNT, CDR2 YENEEA. The CDR3 nucleotides are TGTGCCAGCAGCTTAGGGCTAGCGGGAGGGTCCCAAGAGACCCAGTACTTC. This gives the protein CASSLGLAGGSQETQYF.

The J gene is TRBJ2-2, the V gene TRBV7-9, with no clear D. The CDR3 sequence is 15 residues long. V was shortened by 4 bases and J by 1 base, with 10 bases between the two germline ends. In germline, CDR1 is SEHNR, CDR2 FQNEAQ (reference sequence). CDR3 amino acids: CASSYSAVNTGELFF. In DNA, the CDR3 is TGTGCCAGCAGCTATTCGGCGGTGAACACCGGGGAGCTGTTTTTT.

This clone was observed once. V is TRBV2 and J is TRBJ2-3; the D gene is possibly TRBD2 (6 bases). This CDR3 spans 14 amino acids. V was shortened by 6 bases and J by 2 bases, with 12 bases between the two germline ends. CDR1 is SNHLY and CDR2 is FYNNEI in the germline V gene. CDR3 in amino acids: CASSRGLTTDTQYF. In DNA form, the CDR3 reads TGTGCCAGCAGCCGGGGACTCACCACAGATACGCAGTATTTT.

The J gene is TRBJ1-1, the V gene TRBV19; TRBD1 agrees at 9 bases. Per germline, CDR1 LNHDA and CDR2 SQIVND (reference sequence). V lost 5 bases, J lost 9 bases, and 10 bases stayed unmatched. The CDR3 length is 14 residues. The CDR3 DNA reads as TGTGCCAGTAGTCCCCGGACAGGGGAGGCAAAAGCTTTCTTT. Its translation is CASSPRTGEAKAFF.

V and J are TRBV7-2 and TRBJ1-5; the D gene is possibly TRBD1 (6 bases). The V and J ends lost 4 bases and 7 bases respectively, with 14 bases between them. The length of the CDR3 is 14 residues. The V gene's germline CDR1 is SGHTA and CDR2 FQGNSA. As DNA, the CDR3 is TGTGCCAGCAGCTCCCAGGGGACGGGGCAGCCCCAGCATTTT. Its translation is CASSSQGTGQPQHF.

The chain carries TRBV5-1 and TRBJ2-3; D remains unclear. The V end lost 2 bases, the J end lost 5 bases, and 3 bases lay between the germline ends. CDR1 is SGHRS and CDR2 is YFSETQ in the germline V gene. The CDR3 is 11 residues long. CDR3 protein: CASSFQDTQYF. CDR3 sequence (DNA): TGCGCCAGCAGCTTCCAAGATACGCAGTATTTT.

The V call is TRBV2, the J call TRBJ2-7; the match to TRBD1 covers 8 bases. Germline lookup yields CDR1 SNHLY and CDR2 FYNNEI. This CDR3 spans 14 amino acids. V gave up 6 bases and J gave up 0 bases; unmatched junction bases: 4. Here the CDR3 DNA reads TGTGCCAGCAGGGAACAGGGGGTCTCCTACGAGCAGTACTTC. Amino acid sequence: CASREQGVSYEQYF.

The table lists this clone with a count of one. The chain links TRBV5-6 to TRBJ2-3; 9 nucleotides match TRBD2. CDR3 length equals 16 residues. V gave up 4 bases and J gave up 1 base; unmatched junction bases: 7. Germline CDR1 reads SGHDT; CDR2 reads YYEEEE. The CDR3 here is CASSHPAGGRTDTQYF. CDR3 sequence (DNA): TGTGCCAGCAGCCACCCAGCGGGAGGACGCACAGATACGCAGTATTTT.

The chain recombines TRBV28 with TRBJ1-3; no firm D call. CDR1 is MDHEN and CDR2 is SYDVKM in the germline V gene. Trimming cost V 1 base and J 0 bases, with 10 bases left between them. This CDR3 comprises 16 residues. CDR3 sequence (DNA): TGTGCCAGCAGTTTATCTTTCCTAGGCTCTGGAAACACCATATATTTT. This translates into CASSLSFLGSGNTIYF.

V is TRBV6-5 and J is TRBJ1-5; D call uncertain. Germline V CDR1 and CDR2: MNHEY, SVGAGI. Trimming removed 6 bases from V and 0 bases from J, with 9 bases in between. This CDR3 spans 14 amino acids. The CDR3 protein is CASRRDNSNQPQHF. In nucleotides, the CDR3 is TGTGCCAGCAGACGAGACAATAGCAATCAGCCCCAGCATTTT.

V gene TRBV5-4 combines with J gene TRBJ2-3; perhaps TRBD2 as D (5 bases). Germline V lookup: CDR1 SGHNT, CDR2 YYREEE (reference sequence). This CDR3 has 15 amino acids. Trimming removed 0 bases from V and 6 bases from J, with 14 bases in between. This CDR3 reads CASSLEGVGFDTQYF. Written as DNA, the CDR3 is TGTGCCAGCAGCTTGGAGGGAGTAGGCTTTGATACGCAGTATTTT. The full variable domain, its missing parts supplied by reference TRBV5-4 and TRBJ2-3, is ETGVTQSPTHLIKTRGQQVTLRCSSQSGHNTVSWYQQALGQGPQFIFQYYREEENGRGNFPPRFSGLQFPNYSSELNVNALELDDSALYLCASSLEGVGFDTQYFGPGTRLTVL.

The chain couples TRBV28 to TRBJ2-6; tentatively, D is TRBD1 (6 bases). Per germline, CDR1 MDHEN and CDR2 SYDVKM. V was clipped by 2 bases and J by 2 bases, with 7 bases between them. This CDR3 region has 15 residues. CDR3 region: CASSLQGPGANVLTF. The DNA of the CDR3 is TGTGCCAGCAGTTTACAGGGGCCTGGGGCCAACGTCCTGACTTTC.

This chain joins TRBV7-6 and TRBJ2-1; 9 bases agree with TRBD2. V shed 1 base, J shed 1 base, and the junction held 5 bases outside the gene matches. The CDR3 sequence is 17 residues long. Germline V gene data show CDR1 as SGHVS and CDR2 as FNYEAQ. The CDR3 region has the DNA TGTGCCAGCAGCTTAGTCGGCGGGAGGGAGTCCTACAATGAGCAGTTCTTC. This encodes CASSLVGGRESYNEQFF.

For this clone: The junction departs from germline at one end; a sequencing error may be responsible. The chain carries TRBV6-6 and TRBJ2-5, with 10 nucleotides matching TRBD2. CDR1 and CDR2 from the germline V gene are MNHNY and SVGAGI (reference sequence). The CDR3 sequence is 14 residues long. Here the CDR3 reads CASKLAGVFGGLDF. The CDR3 DNA reads TGTGCCAGCAAGCTAGCGGGAGTGTTTGGTGGGCTGGACTTC.

The chain carries TRBV13 and TRBJ1-1; a possible D gene is TRBD1 (5 bases). The CDR3 consists of 13 residues. CDR1 PRHDT and CDR2 FYEKMQ come from the germline V gene (reference sequence). Trimming pared 10 bases from V and 0 bases from J, leaving 12 bases between. In nucleotides, the CDR3 is TGTGCCACGAAAGGGGCCATGAACACTGAAGCTTTCTTT. This codes for CATKGAMNTEAFF.

The J gene is TRBJ2-1, the V gene TRBV11-2; perhaps TRBD1 as D (6 bases). Germline V gene sequence: CDR1 SGHAT, CDR2 FQNNGV. The CDR3 consists of 13 residues. V gave up 6 bases and J gave up 10 bases, with 16 bases separating them. CDR3 protein: CASSQQGQGEQFF. CDR3 DNA: TGTGCCAGCAGTCAACAGGGACAAGGAGAGCAGTTCTTC.

This chain joins TRBV19 and TRBJ1-2; D is perhaps TRBD1 (5 bases). V was pared by 4 bases and J by 4 bases, with 13 bases between. The CDR3 sequence is 14 residues long. Germline CDR1 is LNHDA and CDR2 is SQIVND (reference sequence). CDR3 nucleotide sequence: TGTGCCAGTAGTACTGAGAGACAGATCTATGGCTACACCTTC. This sequence encodes CASSTERQIYGYTF.

As concerns this clone: Its ends do not fully match the called genes, so a read error is possible. The chain combines TRBV6-6 with TRBJ2-5, with D possibly TRBD2 on 6 matching bases. Germline V lookup: CDR1 MNHNY, CDR2 SVGAGI (reference sequence). The CDR3 is made up of 14 amino acids. The CDR3 sequence: CAGSYSRGGETQYF. The DNA for the CDR3 is TGTGCCGGCAGTTACTCGAGAGGAGGGGAGACCCAGTACTTC.

The chain links TRBV4-1 to TRBJ2-3, with 9 bases that match TRBD1. In germline, CDR1 is MGHRA, CDR2 YSYEKL. V lost 3 bases to trimming and J lost 3 bases; unmatched junction nucleotides: 4. This CDR3 is built from 15 residues. This CDR3 is CASSQSGQGTDTQYF. DNA of the CDR3: TGCGCCAGCAGCCAGTCGGGACAGGGAACAGATACGCAGTATTTT.

The chain joins TRBV10-3 to TRBJ2-2; 8 nucleotides align to TRBD1. The trim removed 6 bases at V and 0 bases at J, leaving 9 bases unmatched. Germline assignment: CDR1 ENHRY and CDR2 SYGVKD. The CDR3 sequence is 17 residues long. CDR3 DNA sequence: TGTGCCATCAGGGGGGTGGGGACAGGACCGAACACCGGGGAGCTGTTTTTT. This sequence encodes CAIRGVGTGPNTGELFF.